This T cell receptor (beta chain) was captured in a study of T cells in Graves' hyperthyroidism and ophthalmopathy. General study points: Through a model of 13 V-J features, ophthalmopathy was separated from stable hyperthyroidism.

The source material, RNA transcripts, was used to amplify TCR beta CDR3 regions. The HTBI set primed first-round TCR CDR3 RT-PCR. From the multiplex PCR reads, TCRdb called clonotypes with MiXCR, one entry per CDR3 protein. The table lists approximately 400,000 distinct CDR3 sequences, roughly 12% of them singletons. Those with hyperthyroidism were 18 to 65 years old, newly diagnosed, and ill for under 2 months. Source material for PBMCs was less than 12 ml fresh peripheral blood. Notes on this clonotype: Its specificity is unknown.

The clonotype originates from a man aged 30-40 years with Graves' hyperthyroidism that later progressed to Graves' ophthalmopathy. Sequenced input: blood.

In DNA form, the CDR3 reads TGTGCCAGCAGTCTGACAGGGGGTCTGGACATTCAGTACTTC. This codes for CASSLTGGLDIQYF. This chain uses TRBV28 with TRBJ2-4; 9 nucleotides agree with TRBD1. Germline V CDR1 and CDR2: MDHEN, SYDVKM. The V gene end was trimmed by 5 bases and the J gene end by 8 bases; junction bases not matched to a gene: 7. The CDR3 is 14 residues long.